One TCR beta chain is described in this entry. Its cognate antigen is unknown. This record belongs to a study of OX40 agonist ivuxolimab in advanced cancers. Study at large: Patients were treated with intravenous ivuxolimab, dosed at 0.01 to 10 mg/kg and infused every 2 weeks. Whole-study findings and limits: CD8+ T cells were the subset that, on average, had more expanded clones than CD4+.

The CDR3 has 14 amino acids. V was pared by 1 base and J by 3 bases, with 10 bases between. In germline, CDR1 is SGHAT, CDR2 FQNNGV. TCRdb's copy holds only in-frame clones and misses some; the assay was immunoSEQ multiplex PCR. The sample has approximately 70,000 clones; roughly 89% are singletons. The sequence derives from an adult with an advanced solid tumor such as melanoma, head and neck, liver or kidney cancer. The rearrangement uses TRBV11-2 and TRBJ2-7; D is possibly TRBD1 (5 bases). The source material was CD4+ or CD8+ T cells sorted from blood, sampled in a trial of the OX40 agonist ivuxolimab. CDR3 sequence (DNA): TGTGCCAGCAGCTTAGGCCAGGGCGGCTACGAGCAGTACTTC. Translating gives CASSLGQGGYEQYF.